A single sample gave rise to the 16 T cell receptor beta chains below, sequenced in a study of identical twins. TCRdb independently ran MiXCR on the 5' RACE reads; one entry per CDR3 protein. Of 520,000 or so distinct CDR3 sequences detected, less than 25% appear once; the ten largest clones hold 0.8% to 1%. These data were also reused for a study on T cells expressing NK-cell markers.

The specimen sequenced was CD4+ T cells sorted from blood. The receptor set was obtained from a young woman in good health.

This CDR3 is CASSLGVRGAYEQYF. For the CDR3, the DNA is TGTGCCAGCAGTTTGGGGGTAAGGGGGGCCTACGAGCAGTACTTC. The chain combines TRBV12-3 or TRBV12-4 with TRBJ2-7, with D tentatively TRBD1 or TRBD2 (6 bases each). Trimming took 3 bases from V and 2 from J, leaving 14 bases between them. The CDR3 contains 15 residues.

The chain uses TRBV12-3 or TRBV12-4 and TRBJ2-7; D may be TRBD2 (5 bases). The CDR3 length is 15 residues. V was cut by 6 bases and J by 2 bases, with 17 bases left in between. The CDR3 protein is CASRDYRTLTYEQYF. In nucleotides, the CDR3 is TGTGCCAGCAGAGACTACCGGACCCTAACCTACGAGCAGTACTTC.

The sample holds many counts of this clonotype. The chain uses TRBV20-1 and TRBJ2-7; D is undetermined. CDR1 and CDR2 (germline): DFQATT, SNEGSKA (reference sequence). This CDR3 is 11 amino acids long. V shed 2 bases and J shed 3 bases, with 5 bases lying between them. This CDR3 is CSARRGYEQYF. The CDR3 coding sequence is TGCAGTGCTAGAAGAGGCTACGAGCAGTACTTC.

This clonotype was found many times. This chain uses TRBV6-5 with TRBJ2-3; D remains ambiguous. The CDR3 is made up of 11 amino acids. Trimming shortened V by 7 bases and J by 4 bases, and 6 bases separated the two germline ends. In germline, CDR1 is MNHEY, CDR2 SVGAGI. Here the CDR3 DNA reads TGTGCCAGCAAAAGGGCAGATACGCAGTATTTT. It yields the protein CASKRADTQYF.

This clonotype was counted only a few times. The chain carries TRBV5-5 and TRBJ1-6; perhaps TRBD1 as D (5 bases). V lost 0 bases to trimming and J lost 6 bases, with 10 bases between them. The CDR3 runs to 15 residues. Germline assignment: CDR1 SGHKS and CDR2 YYEKEE (reference sequence). CDR3 residues: CASSLEGRLNSPLHF. CDR3 nucleotide sequence: TGTGCCAGCAGCTTGGAGGGGCGACTTAATTCACCCCTCCACTTT.

This clonotype was detected a few times. The chain recombines TRBV20-1 with TRBJ2-2; 8 bases are a match to TRBD2. CDR1 and CDR2 (germline): DFQATT, SNEGSKA (reference sequence). V shed 5 bases, J shed 0 bases, and the junction held 5 bases outside the gene matches. CDR3 length: 15 amino acids. In DNA form, the CDR3 reads TGCAGTGCTTACCCGCGGGGGGCGAACACCGGGGAGCTGTTTTTT. Translated, it gives CSAYPRGANTGELFF.

The CDR3 region has the DNA TGTGCCAGCAGTTTGCAGATGAACACTGAAGCTTTCTTT. It specifies CASSLQMNTEAFF. The rearrangement uses TRBV12-3 or TRBV12-4 and TRBJ1-1; D remains ambiguous. V dropped 3 bases and J dropped 0 bases, with 5 bases sitting between them. The CDR3 is made up of 13 amino acids.

This clonotype has ten or more counts. The rearrangement uses TRBV12-3 or TRBV12-4 and TRBJ2-3; no firm D call. There are 12 residues in the CDR3. Trimming removed 1 base at V and 7 bases at J, with 6 bases between. The CDR3 DNA is TGTGCCAGCAGTTTAGTAGGTTATACGCAGTATTTT. It is translated as CASSLVGYTQYF.

This chain uses TRBV5-1 with TRBJ2-2, with D possibly being TRBD2 (5 bases). Trimming pared 2 bases from V and 1 base from J, leaving 9 bases between. Germline-derived CDR1 and CDR2 are SGHRS and YFSETQ. This CDR3 contains 15 residues. CDR3 residues: CASSFGLGNTGELFF. The CDR3, as DNA: TGCGCCAGCAGCTTTGGACTGGGGAACACCGGGGAGCTGTTTTTT.

The chain combines TRBV9 with TRBJ2-1; weak D call: TRBD2 (5 bases). CDR1 SGDLS and CDR2 YYNGEE come from the germline V gene. The V end lost 0 bases, the J end lost 8 bases, and 9 bases lay between the germline ends. This CDR3 is 13 amino acids long. Written as DNA, the CDR3 is TGTGCCAGCAGCGTAGCATCCGGGGATGAGCAGTTCTTC. Its protein is CASSVASGDEQFF.

This clonotype was counted many times. V is TRBV29-1 and J is TRBJ2-7; the D gene is possibly TRBD2 (7 bases). The CDR3 is 12 residues long. CDR1 and CDR2 (germline): SQVTM, ANQGSEA. V lost 6 bases and J 3 bases, leaving 12 bases between the germline ends. DNA for the CDR3: TGCAGCGTCCGAGGGGGGGGCTACGAGCAGTACTTC. Translation gives CSVRGGGYEQYF.

This clonotype turned up a few times. The chain uses TRBV5-1 and TRBJ1-2; no reliable D call. Trimming took 4 bases from V and 10 from J, leaving 17 bases between them. The CDR3 has 13 amino acids. CDR1 is SGHRS and CDR2 is YFSETQ in the germline V gene. The DNA of the CDR3 is TGCGCCAGCAGCAGTACGAGGCTATCGGCCTACACCTTC. Translated, it gives CASSSTRLSAYTF.

The chain employs TRBV10-3 and TRBJ1-3, with D unresolved. Trimming took off 3 bases at V and 7 bases at J, with 10 bases between the two ends. The germline gives CDR1 ENHRY, CDR2 SYGVKD. The CDR3 totals 13 residues. The CDR3 coding sequence is TGTGCCATCAGTGACGGGCGCCTGAACACCATATATTTT. The encoded protein is CAISDGRLNTIYF.

V is TRBV4-1 and J is TRBJ2-6; TRBD1 aligns across 8 bases. The CDR3 covers 23 residues. Losses at the gene ends were 0 bases for V and 0 bases for J; bases not matched to a gene: 19. Germline V gives CDR1 MGHRA, CDR2 YSYEKL. The CDR3 DNA reads TGCGCCAGCAGCCAAGATAGGGGATTTGAGACGACAGGGGACTCCTCTGGGGCCAACGTCCTGACTTTC. It codes for CASSQDRGFETTGDSSGANVLTF.

This chain joins TRBV9 and TRBJ2-1; D assignment may be TRBD1 or TRBD2 (6 bases each). Germline V gene lookup returns CDR1 SGDLS and CDR2 YYNGEE. The CDR3 runs to 14 residues. V lost 0 bases to trimming and J lost 10 bases, with 14 bases between them. The CDR3, as DNA: TGTGCCAGCAGCGTAGGGGCCCTAGGGGGGGAGCAGTTCTTC. Translating gives CASSVGALGGEQFF. The entire variable domain, with the rest obtained from reference TRBV9 and TRBJ2-1, is as follows: DSGVTQTPKHLITATGQRVTLRCSPRSGDLSVYWYQQSLDQGLQFLIQYYNGEERAKGNILERFSAQQFPDLHSELNLSSLELGDSALYFCASSVGALGGEQFFGPGTRLTVL.

This clonotype has just a few counts. The rearrangement links TRBV7-3 to TRBJ2-5, with no clear D. V was trimmed by 5 bases and J by 5 bases, leaving 12 bases between them. Germline V gene data show CDR1 as SGHTA and CDR2 as FQGTGA. The CDR3 has 13 amino acids. CDR3 sequence: CASSISFLETQYF. CDR3 coding DNA: TGTGCCAGCAGCATCTCTTTTTTGGAGACCCAGTACTTC.